One and the same sample provided the 30 T cell receptor beta chains below, sequenced in a study of T cell responses to AZD1222 COVID-19 vaccine. Libraries were prepared by immunoSEQ multiplex PCR; TCRdb keeps only in-frame clonotypes and omits some of them. This sample yields some 120,000 clones, of which roughly 90% are seen a single time; roughly 4.7% belongs to the top ten. Sequenced here: peripheral blood, sampled on day 0 of AZD1222 vaccination. The receptors were sampled from an adult in good health.

The chain recombines TRBV29-1 with TRBJ1-1, with TRBD1 identical over 8 bases. The germline V gene has CDR1 SQVTM and CDR2 ANQGSEA. V lost 8 bases to trimming and J lost 11 bases; unmatched junction nucleotides: 13. This CDR3 has 12 amino acids. The CDR3, as DNA: TGCAGCTCTGGGGAGGGGACAGGTCAGGCTTTCTTT. As protein: CSSGEGTGQAFF.

The rearrangement links TRBV19 to TRBJ2-5; TRBD2 matches at 11 bases. V gave up 3 bases and J gave up 0 bases; unmatched junction bases: 3. Germline-derived CDR1 and CDR2 are LNHDA and SQIVND (reference sequence). This CDR3 spans 16 amino acids. This CDR3 reads CASSITSGGDQETQYF. The CDR3 DNA reads as TGTGCCAGTAGTATCACTAGCGGGGGAGACCAAGAGACCCAGTACTTC.

The genes are TRBV6-5 and TRBJ2-7; TRBD1 matches at 9 bases. With V trimmed by 1 base and J by 2 bases, 6 bases remained unmatched. The CDR3 is 16 residues long. Germline CDR1 reads MNHEY; CDR2 reads SVGAGI. For the CDR3, the DNA is TGTGCCAGCAGTTACTGGGACAGGGTACCAACCTACGAGCAGTACTTC. It codes for CASSYWDRVPTYEQYF.

V and J are TRBV5-6 and TRBJ1-1; D unclear. Between the trimmed V and J ends, which lost 1 base and 3 bases, there was a span of 13 bases. This CDR3 has 15 residues. Germline lookup yields CDR1 SGHDT and CDR2 YYEEEE. CDR3: CASSLFQEGHTEAFF. The CDR3 DNA follows: TGTGCCAGCAGCTTGTTTCAGGAAGGGCACACTGAAGCTTTCTTT.

The genes are TRBV9 and TRBJ2-3; 13 bases fit TRBD2. The length of the CDR3 is 15 residues. J lost 9 bases, V lost 3 bases, and 7 bases had no gene match. Germline V gene lookup returns CDR1 SGDLS and CDR2 YYNGEE. The CDR3 bases are TGTGCCAGCAGCGCCGGACTAGCGGGGGCCGGAACGCAGTATTTT. This sequence encodes CASSAGLAGAGTQYF.

This chain connects TRBV10-1 to TRBJ2-7; D is perhaps TRBD2 (5 bases). Germline V gene data show CDR1 as WNHNN and CDR2 as SYGVQD (reference sequence). There are 12 residues in the CDR3. V was cut by 7 bases and J by 0 bases, with 7 bases left in between. The CDR3, as DNA: TGCGCCAGCAAGGACTCCTCCTACGAGCAGTACTTC. Residues: CASKDSSYEQYF.

The V call is TRBV2, the J call TRBJ1-3; possibly TRBD1 for D (6 bases). Germline V gene lookup returns CDR1 SNHLY and CDR2 FYNNEI. V dropped 6 bases and J dropped 0 bases, with 12 bases sitting between them. The CDR3 consists of 15 residues. CDR3 coding DNA: TGTGCCAGCAGACGGGACACCAGCTCTGGAAACACCATATATTTT. Its protein product is CASRRDTSSGNTIYF.

V gene TRBV7-3 combines with J gene TRBJ1-2; D is ambiguous. The CDR3 sequence is 14 residues long. V lost 2 bases and J 4 bases, leaving 11 bases between the germline ends. Germline assignment: CDR1 SGHTA and CDR2 FQGTGA. CDR3 nucleotides: TGTGCCAGCAGCTTATCCCCTTACGGCTATGGCTACACCTTC. Protein product: CASSLSPYGYGYTF.

This clone was seen only once. V gene TRBV11-2 combines with J gene TRBJ2-1; TRBD1 aligns across 9 bases. Germline values: CDR1 SGHAT, CDR2 FQNNGV. The CDR3 has 15 amino acids. V shed 4 bases and J 2 bases; nucleotides not matched to a gene: 3. The CDR3, as DNA: TGTGCCAGCAGCTCGGGACAGGGCACCTACAATGAGCAGTTCTTC. Protein sequence: CASSSGQGTYNEQFF.

The chain recombines TRBV30 with TRBJ1-2, with D possibly matching TRBD1 (6 bases). Germline CDR1 is GTSNPN and CDR2 is SVGIG (reference sequence). Trimming cost V 0 bases and J 2 bases, with 10 bases left between them. There are 14 residues in the CDR3. The CDR3 here is CAWSVIQGNYGYTF. CDR3 in DNA: TGTGCCTGGAGTGTAATCCAGGGGAACTATGGCTACACCTTC.

The chain links TRBV6-5 to TRBJ1-2; D might be TRBD1 (6 bases). This CDR3 region has 15 residues. V lost 0 bases to trimming and J lost 8 bases, with 16 bases between them. CDR1 and CDR2 (germline): MNHEY, SVGAGI. The CDR3 sequence is CASSYSNREVRGYTF. Written as DNA, the CDR3 is TGTGCCAGCAGTTACTCGAACAGGGAGGTCCGCGGCTACACCTTC.

This clone was recorded once. The chain links TRBV28 to TRBJ2-5; 9 positions match TRBD2. The CDR3 totals 15 residues. Trimming removed 6 bases from V and 1 base from J; junction bases left unmatched: 6. The germline gives CDR1 MDHEN, CDR2 SYDVKM. CDR3 in DNA: TGTGCCAGCAGCTTCTCGACTAGCGGCCAAGAGACCCAGTACTTC. Amino acids: CASSFSTSGQETQYF. The entire variable domain, with the rest obtained from reference TRBV28 and TRBJ2-5, is as follows: DVKVTQSSRYLVKRTGEKVFLECVQDMDHENMFWYRQDPGLGLRLIYFSYDVKMKEKGDIPEGYSVSREKKERFSLILESASTNQTSMYLCASSFSTSGQETQYFGPGTRLLVL.

The chain employs TRBV28 and TRBJ2-3, with 7 bases matching TRBD1. V was pared by 6 bases and J by 6 bases, with 9 bases of the junction left unmatched. From germline, CDR1 is MDHEN and CDR2 SYDVKM. The CDR3 loop spans 14 amino acids. The CDR3 protein is CASRPPGTADTQYF. As DNA, the CDR3 is TGTGCCAGCAGGCCACCCGGGACAGCCGATACGCAGTATTTT. The full variable domain, rest sourced from reference TRBV28 and TRBJ2-3, is DVKVTQSSRYLVKRTGEKVFLECVQDMDHENMFWYRQDPGLGLRLIYFSYDVKMKEKGDIPEGYSVSREKKERFSLILESASTNQTSMYLCASRPPGTADTQYFGPGTRLTVL.

The rearrangement links TRBV18 to TRBJ1-1; D is ambiguous. Germline V CDR1 and CDR2: KGHSH, LQKENI. The V gene lost 4 bases and the J gene lost 4 bases, with 19 bases spanning the gap. CDR3 size: 16 residues. The CDR3 reads CASSQKEQGSTTEAFF. Here the CDR3 DNA reads TGTGCCAGCTCACAAAAAGAACAAGGCAGCACCACTGAAGCTTTCTTT.

V usage is TRBV24-1 and J usage is TRBJ2-1; 12 positions agree with TRBD2. With V trimmed by 10 bases and J by 8 bases, 8 bases remained unmatched. CDR3 size: 14 residues. Germline V gives CDR1 KGHDR, CDR2 SFDVKD. The CDR3 coding sequence is TGTGCCACGAAATCTAGCGGGGGGGCCCATGAGCAGTTCTTC. Residues: CATKSSGGAHEQFF.

The V gene is TRBV5-4, the J gene TRBJ2-2, with 11 bases aligning to TRBD1. Looked up from germline, CDR1 is SGHNT and CDR2 is YYREEE (reference sequence). The CDR3 is made up of 14 amino acids. The V and J ends lost 3 bases and 13 bases, in that order; junction bases with no gene match: 8. Here the CDR3 DNA reads TGTGCCAGCAGCTGGGGACAGGGGGAAGAGTGGCTGTTTTTT. Translated, it gives CASSWGQGEEWLFF.

The chain joins TRBV14 to TRBJ1-2; tentative D call: TRBD1 (6 bases). This CDR3 is 15 amino acids long. Per germline, CDR1 SGHDN and CDR2 FVKESK. Trimming left V 4 bases short and J 2 bases short, with 14 bases between. CDR3 DNA: TGTGCCAGCAGCCCCCCCGGGACATCCAACTATGGCTACACCTTC. Translated: CASSPPGTSNYGYTF.

The chain joins TRBV9 to TRBJ1-1, with a possible D match to TRBD1 (5 bases). In germline, CDR1 is SGDLS, CDR2 YYNGEE. V lost 4 bases, J lost 3 bases, and 10 bases lay in between. CDR3 length equals 13 residues. The CDR3 loop is CASSLDSDTEAFF. The CDR3 DNA follows: TGTGCCAGCAGCCTCGACAGCGACACTGAAGCTTTCTTT.

V and J are TRBV19 and TRBJ1-5; D gene ambiguous. Germline V gene lookup returns CDR1 LNHDA and CDR2 SQIVND (reference sequence). Trimming removed 6 bases from V and 2 bases from J, with 23 bases in between. This CDR3 region has 18 residues. CDR3 in amino acids: CASSSTERKAKRNQPQHF. CDR3 in DNA: TGTGCCAGTAGCTCGACCGAGAGAAAGGCAAAACGCAATCAGCCCCAGCATTTT.

J is TRBJ2-2 and V is TRBV15, with a possible D match to TRBD1 (7 bases). This CDR3 is 17 amino acids long. V was clipped by 0 bases and J by 5 bases, with 16 bases between them. Germline V CDR1 and CDR2: LNHNV, YYDKDF (reference sequence). The CDR3 DNA reads TGTGCCACCAGCAGAGATCTGCCAGGGGGGCGAACCGGGGAGCTGTTTTTT. Its translation: CATSRDLPGGRTGELFF.

The chain couples TRBV9 to TRBJ2-2, with unresolved D. Germline loops: CDR1 SGDLS, CDR2 YYNGEE. V was trimmed by 4 bases and J by 4 bases, leaving 8 bases between them. The CDR3 sequence is 13 residues long. In DNA, the CDR3 is TGTGCCAGCAGCCCATGGATCACCGGGGAGCTGTTTTTT. It is translated as CASSPWITGELFF. Variable domain in full (rest from reference TRBV9 and TRBJ2-2): DSGVTQTPKHLITATGQRVTLRCSPRSGDLSVYWYQQSLDQGLQFLIQYYNGEERAKGNILERFSAQQFPDLHSELNLSSLELGDSALYFCASSPWITGELFFGEGSRLTVL.

The rearrangement joins TRBV2 to TRBJ2-2; D may match TRBD1 or TRBD2 (5 bases each). Germline CDR1 is SNHLY and CDR2 is FYNNEI. The germline V and J ends were trimmed by 1 base and 3 bases, with 9 bases remaining between them. CDR3 length: 15 amino acids. CDR3 in DNA: TGTGCCAGCAGTGAAGAGGGACGGTACACCGGGGAGCTGTTTTTT. This translates into CASSEEGRYTGELFF.

The rearrangement uses TRBV10-3 and TRBJ1-6; the D gene is possibly TRBD1 (6 bases). Deletions cut 1 base from V and 7 bases from J, with 11 bases between. CDR1 and CDR2 (germline): ENHRY, SYGVKD. This CDR3 region has 15 residues. CDR3 sequence reads: CAISEWQGRNSPLHF. CDR3 bases: TGTGCCATCAGTGAGTGGCAGGGGAGGAATTCACCCCTCCACTTT.

The V gene is TRBV7-9, the J gene TRBJ1-5; weak D call: TRBD1 (5 bases). Germline V gene data show CDR1 as SEHNR and CDR2 as FQNEAQ (reference sequence). V lost 2 bases to trimming and J lost 4 bases, with 6 bases between them. The CDR3 totals 13 residues. CDR3 protein: CASSLQGNQPQHF. The CDR3 DNA is TGTGCCAGCAGCTTACAGGGAAATCAGCCCCAGCATTTT.

V is TRBV5-1 and J is TRBJ1-2; TRBD1 agrees at 9 bases. Trimming cost V 0 bases and J 8 bases; bases outside gene matches: 8. This CDR3 comprises 15 residues. Germline V CDR1 and CDR2: SGHRS, YFSETQ. CDR3 sequence reads: CASSLGTGQGRGYTF. CDR3 DNA: TGCGCCAGCAGCTTGGGTACAGGACAGGGGAGAGGCTACACCTTC.

V and J are TRBV6-5 and TRBJ2-7; D possibly corresponds to TRBD2 (6 bases). V lost 1 base, J lost 2 bases, and 12 bases lay in between. The CDR3 is made up of 15 amino acids. Germline CDR1 is MNHEY and CDR2 is SVGAGI. The CDR3 region is CASSYLGGVTYEQYF. CDR3 bases: TGTGCCAGCAGTTACTTGGGGGGAGTCACCTACGAGCAGTACTTC.

This sequence joins TRBV4-3 and TRBJ2-3; weak D call: TRBD1 (6 bases). The CDR3 sequence is 13 residues long. With 0 bases removed from V and 5 bases from J, the gap between germline ends came to 6 bases. Germline V gene sequence: CDR1 LGHNA, CDR2 YSLEER. The chain's CDR3 is CASSQDRGDTQYF. CDR3 nucleotide sequence: TGCGCCAGCAGCCAAGACAGGGGAGATACGCAGTATTTT.

CDR3 sequence (DNA): TGCGCCAGCAGCTTACAGGGAGGCGGCTACGAGCAGTACTTC. Its protein is CASSLQGGGYEQYF. The gene calls are TRBV4-3 and TRBJ2-7, with D possibly being TRBD1 or TRBD2 (6 bases each). Germline loops: CDR1 LGHNA, CDR2 YSLEER. CDR3 length: 14 amino acids. Trimming cost V 5 bases and J 3 bases, with 14 bases left between them.

This clone was detected only a few times. This rearrangement joins TRBV19 to TRBJ1-5; no clear D gene. CDR1 LNHDA and CDR2 SQIVND come from the germline V gene (reference sequence). V was clipped by 1 base and J by 5 bases, with 6 bases between them. CDR3 size: 13 residues. The CDR3 is CASSIGRDQPQHF. CDR3 nucleotides: TGTGCCAGTAGTATAGGTAGGGATCAGCCCCAGCATTTT.

This chain uses TRBV4-1 with TRBJ2-7; possible D gene TRBD1, 5 bases. The CDR3 runs to 14 residues. Between the trimmed V and J ends, which lost 1 base and 2 bases, there was a span of 9 bases. Germline values: CDR1 MGHRA, CDR2 YSYEKL. CDR3: CASSQVIQAYEQYF. Here the CDR3 DNA reads TGCGCCAGCAGCCAAGTTATACAGGCCTACGAGCAGTACTTC.